Below, 8 T cell receptor beta chains from the same sample are listed, as sequenced in a study of high-grade serous ovarian cancer treatment subgroups. Profiling relied on immunoSEQ multiplex PCR, and the TCRdb table lists in-frame clones only, not all of them. In the table there are about 36,000 clones, 79% of which are singletons. Tumor tissue was taken before any definitive surgery or chemotherapy was given. Sequenced: tumor tissue. These receptors were obtained from a human donor with high-grade serous ovarian cancer.

The V and J genes are TRBV27 and TRBJ2-5, with D uncertain. This CDR3 spans 13 amino acids. With 7 bases removed from V and 1 base from J, the gap between germline ends came to 10 bases. The germline V gene has CDR1 MNHEY and CDR2 SMNVEV (reference sequence). CDR3 in amino acids: CASTQRPQETQYF. The DNA of the CDR3 is TGTGCCAGCACCCAGCGACCCCAAGAGACCCAGTACTTC.

The rearrangement joins TRBV7-2 to TRBJ1-1; no firm D call. V dropped 1 base and J dropped 2 bases, with 17 bases sitting between them. The CDR3 runs to 17 residues. Germline values: CDR1 SGHTA, CDR2 FQGNSA. The CDR3 region is CASSLGEKPAFNTEAFF. CDR3 coding DNA: TGTGCCAGCAGCTTAGGAGAGAAGCCGGCCTTTAACACTGAAGCTTTCTTT.

The chain carries TRBV11-2 and TRBJ2-7; the D gene is possibly TRBD2 (6 bases). The CDR3 is 13 amino acids. Trimming cost V 5 bases and J 3 bases, with 11 bases left between them. Germline loops: CDR1 SGHAT, CDR2 FQNNGV. DNA for the CDR3: TGTGCCAGCAGCCTCGGGAGCCGCTACGAGCAGTACTTC. This gives the protein CASSLGSRYEQYF.

The gene calls are TRBV7-9 and TRBJ2-7, with 8 bases fitting TRBD1. The CDR3 is 15 amino acids. CDR1 is SEHNR, CDR2 FQNEAQ, per germline (reference sequence). Germline trimming cut 6 bases from V and 4 bases from J; bases unmatched to any gene: 11. The CDR3 coding sequence is TGTGCCAGCAGTAACAGGGGGAGGTCGTATTACGAGCAGTACTTC. This translates into CASSNRGRSYYEQYF.

This chain joins TRBV5-1 and TRBJ1-3, with D uncertain. The CDR3 covers 16 residues. V was trimmed by 1 base and J by 0 bases, leaving 11 bases between them. Germline lookup yields CDR1 SGHRS and CDR2 YFSETQ. CDR3 coding DNA: TGCGCCAGCAGCTTGATTTCGGGGAACTCTGGAAACACCATATATTTT. Amino acid sequence: CASSLISGNSGNTIYF.

This chain uses TRBV9 with TRBJ2-1, with D hard to call. This CDR3 has 13 amino acids. The V end was cut by 0 bases, the J end by 8 bases, with 9 bases between. Germline V gives CDR1 SGDLS, CDR2 YYNGEE. The CDR3 region is CASSVGLKDEQFF. CDR3 sequence (DNA): TGTGCCAGCAGCGTAGGTCTCAAGGATGAGCAGTTCTTC.

This clone was counted a few times. V usage is TRBV5-1 and J usage is TRBJ1-2; the D gene is possibly TRBD1 (6 bases). V was pared by 0 bases and J by 7 bases, with 13 bases between. Germline assignment: CDR1 SGHRS and CDR2 YFSETQ. This CDR3 is 14 amino acids long. The CDR3 protein is CASSLETGFGGYTF. DNA for the CDR3: TGCGCCAGCAGCTTGGAAACAGGGTTTGGTGGCTACACCTTC.

The chain couples TRBV7-8 to TRBJ2-7; 9 nucleotides agree with TRBD1. Germline CDR1 SGHVS, CDR2 FQNEAQ. This CDR3 comprises 16 residues. J gave up 5 bases and V 3 bases, and 11 bases lay outside the gene matches. The CDR3 bases are TGTGCCAGCAGCTTGTACTCCGGGACAGGGAACCACGAGCAGTACTTC. It specifies CASSLYSGTGNHEQYF.